This T cell receptor (beta chain) was captured in a study of beta chain features in type 1 diabetes. Since all of the isolated RNA was reverse transcribed, expressed TCRB transcripts were what got sequenced. Repertoires were generated with immunoSEQ multiplex PCR, while TCRdb's copy carries only in-frame clones and drops some. Of some 220,000 clones in the sample, about 11% are singletons; the top ten hold 1% to 1.5%. The CDR3 contains 11 residues. Per germline, CDR1 MNHEY and CDR2 SMNVEV (reference sequence). The V end was cut by 6 bases, the J end by 14 bases, with 16 bases between. The sequenced sample consisted of central memory CD4+ T cells from blood. The origin of this receptor is a man in his late teens or twenties in good health. This rearrangement joins TRBV27 to TRBJ1-1, with D tentatively TRBD1 (5 bases). The CDR3 sequence: CASRSGPRFFF. The CDR3 coding sequence is TGTGCCAGCAGATCAGGGCCTCGGTTCTTCTTT.